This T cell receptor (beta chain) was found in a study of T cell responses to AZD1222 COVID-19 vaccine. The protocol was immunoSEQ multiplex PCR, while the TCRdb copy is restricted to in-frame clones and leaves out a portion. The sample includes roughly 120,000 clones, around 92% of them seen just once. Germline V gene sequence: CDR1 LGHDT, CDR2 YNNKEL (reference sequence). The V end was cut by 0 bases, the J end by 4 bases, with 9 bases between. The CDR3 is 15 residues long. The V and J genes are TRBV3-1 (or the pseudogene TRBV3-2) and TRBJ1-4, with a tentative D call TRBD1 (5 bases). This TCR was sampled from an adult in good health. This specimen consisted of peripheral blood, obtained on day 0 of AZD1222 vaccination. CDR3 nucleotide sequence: TGTGCCAGCAGCCAAGACAGGGCCCGTAATGAAAAACTGTTTTTT. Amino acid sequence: CASSQDRARNEKLFF.